This T cell receptor beta chain was sequenced for a study of cytomegalovirus exposure and HLA in healthy donors. Study details: Earlier sequencing of some 170 million T cells yielded around 100 million unique TCR beta sequences.

V was clipped by 3 bases and J by 4 bases; unmatched bases: 3. Germline V gene data show CDR1 as SSHAT and CDR2 as FNYEAQ (reference sequence). The CDR3 spans 14 residues. The PCR was carried out with 60 Vbeta primers and 13 Jbeta primers. Sequencing was performed with immunoSEQ multiplex PCR; in TCRdb, only in-frame clones are kept and a portion is missing. Seen here are under 70,000 clones, about 73% observed once, and the top ten hold approximately 20%. This clone was picked up a small number of times. Other nucleotide sequences in the sample specify the same CDR3. The receptor was derived from an older woman in good health and CMV-seropositive. This chain connects TRBV7-7 to TRBJ2-5; 9 nucleotides agree with TRBD1. The sample taken for sequencing was PBMCs. Written as DNA, the CDR3 is TGTGCCAGCAGCTTCTCGACAGGGGGAGAGACCCAGTACTTC. Its protein product is CASSFSTGGETQYF.